Listed below are T cell receptor beta chains from one sample, sequenced in a study of cytotoxic CD8 clonotypes in ibrutinib-treated CLL. Using immunoSEQ multiplex PCR, the repertoire was profiled, and TCRdb retains in-frame clones only, with some absent. The profile shows roughly 250,000 clones, 70% of them singletons. The source material was PBMCs, sampled after 24 months of ibrutinib treatment. Receptors were obtained from a human donor with chronic lymphocytic leukemia. Each CDR3 is given with its conserved first and last residue.

V gene: TRBV19; J gene: TRBJ2-6; CDR3 protein: CASSPPFGANVLTF
V gene: TRBV27; J gene: TRBJ1-5; CDR3 protein: CASSSGYNQPQHF
V gene: TRBV2; J gene: TRBJ1-2; CDR3 protein: CASSEQSRGYTF
V gene: TRBV7-8; J gene: TRBJ1-5; CDR3 protein: CASSLDGHQHF
V gene: TRBV19; J gene: TRBJ2-3; CDR3 protein: CASISTSGSYDTQYF
V gene: TRBV20-1; J gene: TRBJ2-7; CDR3 protein: CSGSELDEQYF
V gene: TRBV27; J gene: TRBJ2-3; CDR3 protein: CASSLSPSGRGDTQYF
V gene: TRBV28; J gene: TRBJ2-7; CDR3 protein: CASSLSRDRVNEQYF
V gene: TRBV27; J gene: TRBJ1-5; CDR3 protein: CASSQTGGLGRTQHF
V gene: TRBV10-3; J gene: TRBJ2-2; CDR3 protein: CAIKTGTGTGELFF
V gene: TRBV5-1; J gene: TRBJ2-7; CDR3 protein: CASSSSIYEQYF
V gene: TRBV6-5; J gene: TRBJ2-7; CDR3 protein: CASSYDRLGEQYF
V gene: TRBV5-4; J gene: TRBJ2-1; CDR3 protein: CASSSNNEQFF
V gene: TRBV2; J gene: TRBJ2-4; CDR3 protein: CASRTVDYLRNIQYF
V gene: TRBV2; J gene: TRBJ1-2; CDR3 protein: CASSEDRGLDYGYTF